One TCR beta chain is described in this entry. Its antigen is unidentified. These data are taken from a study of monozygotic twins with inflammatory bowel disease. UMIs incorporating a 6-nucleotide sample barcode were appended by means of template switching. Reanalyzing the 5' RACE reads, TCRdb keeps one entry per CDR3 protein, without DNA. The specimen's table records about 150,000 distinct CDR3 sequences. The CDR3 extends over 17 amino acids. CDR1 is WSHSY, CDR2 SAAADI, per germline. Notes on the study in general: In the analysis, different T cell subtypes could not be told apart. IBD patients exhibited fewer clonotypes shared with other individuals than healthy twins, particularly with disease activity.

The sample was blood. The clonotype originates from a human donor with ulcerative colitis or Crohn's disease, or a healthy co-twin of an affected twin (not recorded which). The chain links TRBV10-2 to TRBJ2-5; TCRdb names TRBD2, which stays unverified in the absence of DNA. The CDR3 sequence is CASSPGVAGGYQETQYF.